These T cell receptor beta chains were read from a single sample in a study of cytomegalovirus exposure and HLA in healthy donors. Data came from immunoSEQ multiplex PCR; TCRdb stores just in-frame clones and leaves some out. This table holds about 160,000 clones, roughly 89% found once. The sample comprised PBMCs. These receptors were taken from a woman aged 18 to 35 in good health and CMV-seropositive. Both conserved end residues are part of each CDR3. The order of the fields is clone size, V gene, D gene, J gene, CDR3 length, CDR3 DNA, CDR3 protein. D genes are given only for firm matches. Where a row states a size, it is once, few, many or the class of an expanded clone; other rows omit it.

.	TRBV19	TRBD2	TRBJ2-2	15	TGTGCCAGTAGAAGGACTAGCGGGTGGACCGGGGAGCTGTTTTTT	CASRRTSGWTGELFF
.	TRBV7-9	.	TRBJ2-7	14	TGTGCCAGCAGCTTCCCGGGAGACTCCTACGAGCAGTACTTC	CASSFPGDSYEQYF
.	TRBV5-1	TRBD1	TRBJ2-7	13	TGCGCCAGCTCGCGAGACAGGGACTACGAGCAGTACTTC	CASSRDRDYEQYF
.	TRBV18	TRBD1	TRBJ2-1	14	TGTGCCAGCTCACCCGGACAGGGGGGCAATGAGCAGTTCTTC	CASSPGQGGNEQFF
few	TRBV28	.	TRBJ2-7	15	TGTGCCAGCAGTCTAGCGGGGGGACAGGGGGCAAAGCAGTACTTC	CASSLAGGQGAKQYF
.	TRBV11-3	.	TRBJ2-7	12	TGTGCCAGCAGCTTAAGCCACCCCGAGCAGTACTTC	CASSLSHPEQYF
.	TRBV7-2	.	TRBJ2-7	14	TGTGCCAGCAGCTTAGAACTAGCAGGGTACGAGCAGTACTTC	CASSLELAGYEQYF
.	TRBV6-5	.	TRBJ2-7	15	TGTGCCAGCAGGCCCGACGGGGGAAGGGCCTACGAGCAGTACTTC	CASRPDGGRAYEQYF
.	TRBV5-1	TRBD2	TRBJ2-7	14	TGCGCCAGCAGCTTAGTAGCGGGAGGCTACGAGCAGTACTTC	CASSLVAGGYEQYF
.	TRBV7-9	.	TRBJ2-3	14	TGTGCCAGCAGCTTACTAGCGAGCACAGGTACGCAGTATTTT	CASSLLASTGTQYF
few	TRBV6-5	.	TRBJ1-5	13	TGTGCCAGCACTCCGGGGGTCAATCAGCCCCAGCATTTT	CASTPGVNQPQHF
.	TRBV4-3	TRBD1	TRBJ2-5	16	TGCGCCAGCAGCCAAGACGGGACAGGGTACCAAGAGACCCAGTACTTC	CASSQDGTGYQETQYF
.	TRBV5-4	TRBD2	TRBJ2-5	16	TGTGCCAGCAGCTTGGGCCTAGCGGGGACCCAAGAGACCCAGTACTTC	CASSLGLAGTQETQYF
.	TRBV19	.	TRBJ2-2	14	TGTGCCAGTAGTATGTTTAGAAACACCGGGGAGCTGTTTTTT	CASSMFRNTGELFF
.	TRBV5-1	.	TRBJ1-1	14	TGCGCCAGCAGCTTGGTTGCGGGGTCCACTGAAGCTTTCTTT	CASSLVAGSTEAFF
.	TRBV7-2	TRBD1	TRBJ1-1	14	TGTGCCAGCAGCTCGATCGGAGGGACAGATGAAGCTTTCTTT	CASSSIGGTDEAFF
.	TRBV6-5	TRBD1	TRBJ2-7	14	TGTGCCAGCAGTTACCTACAGGGGAAAAACGAGCAGTACTTC	CASSYLQGKNEQYF
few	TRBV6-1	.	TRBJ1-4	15	TGTGCCAGCAGTGACATTAATACAGGGCAGGAAAAACTGTTTTTT	CASSDINTGQEKLFF
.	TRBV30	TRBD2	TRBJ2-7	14	TGTGCCTGGAGTCTGACTAGCGGGGGGGCGCGGCAGTACTTC	CAWSLTSGGARQYF
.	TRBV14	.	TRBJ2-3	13	TGTGCCAGCAGCCTTATTAGCACAGATACGCAGTATTTT	CASSLISTDTQYF
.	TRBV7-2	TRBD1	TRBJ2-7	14	TGTGCCAGCAGCTTAGTCAAGGGGGCGGGTGAGCAGTACTTC	CASSLVKGAGEQYF
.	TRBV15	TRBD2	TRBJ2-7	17	TGTGCCACCAGCGGCAGGACTAGCGGGAGGGCCAATTACGAGCAGTACTTC	CATSGRTSGRANYEQYF
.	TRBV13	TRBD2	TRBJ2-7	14	TGTGCCAGCAGCTTAGCGGGAGGGCCGTACGAGCAGTACTTC	CASSLAGGPYEQYF
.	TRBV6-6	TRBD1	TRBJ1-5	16	TGTGCCAGCAGTTACGAGACAGGGCAGGGCAATCAGCCCCAGCATTTT	CASSYETGQGNQPQHF
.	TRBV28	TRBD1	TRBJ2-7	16	TGTGCCAGCAGTTCCCTCCCTGCCGGGACAGGCTACGAGCAGTACTTC	CASSSLPAGTGYEQYF
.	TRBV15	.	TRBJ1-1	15	TGTGCCACCAGCAGAGATATCACAGGGTTGACTGAAGCTTTCTTT	CATSRDITGLTEAFF
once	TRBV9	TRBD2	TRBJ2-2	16	TGTGCCAGCAGCGTTAAAGGCCGGGAGGGTTCCGGGGAGCTGTTTTTT	CASSVKGREGSGELFF
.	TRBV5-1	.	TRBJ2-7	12	TGCGCCAGCAGCTTCGCAGGGTGGGAGCAGTACTTC	CASSFAGWEQYF